Below, 30 T cell receptor beta chains from the same sample are listed, as sequenced in a study of cytotoxic CD8 clonotypes in ibrutinib-treated CLL. This table comes from immunoSEQ multiplex PCR, and its TCRdb copy is limited to in-frame clones, with some not included. The sample lists approximately 120,000 clones; 45% to 65% were seen once. The sample here was PBMCs, taken after 24 months of ibrutinib treatment. Receptors originate from a human donor with chronic lymphocytic leukemia.

This clone was observed once. The V gene is TRBV29-1, the J gene TRBJ2-5; possibly TRBD1 for D (6 bases). CDR1 is SQVTM and CDR2 is ANQGSEA in the germline V gene. The CDR3 totals 11 residues. The V gene lost 7 bases and the J gene lost 5 bases, with 11 bases spanning the gap. DNA for the CDR3: TGCAGCGGGGGGCTAATGGAGACCCAGTACTTC. Its protein product is CSGGLMETQYF. The entire variable domain, with the rest obtained from reference TRBV29-1 and TRBJ2-5, is as follows: SAVISQKPSRDICQRGTSLTIQCQVDSQVTMMFWYRQQPGQSLTLIATANQGSEATYESGFVIDKFPISRPNLTFSTLTVSNMSPEDSSIYLCSGGLMETQYFGPGTRLLVL.

The V call is TRBV5-4, the J call TRBJ2-3, with a weak D call TRBD1 (6 bases). This CDR3 comprises 13 residues. V was pared by 1 base and J by 5 bases, with 8 bases between. The V gene's germline CDR1 is SGHNT and CDR2 YYREEE (reference sequence). Written as DNA, the CDR3 is TGTGCCAGCAGCTTGCAAGGGGGAGATACGCAGTATTTT. Translation gives CASSLQGGDTQYF.

CDR3 in amino acids: CASSLGDREQNSPLHF. CDR3 bases: TGTGCCAGCAGCTTAGGGGACAGGGAGCAAAATTCACCCCTCCACTTT. The chain recombines TRBV7-2 with TRBJ1-6; 9 bases are shared with TRBD1. The CDR3 has 16 amino acids. J was trimmed by 7 bases and V by 1 base; bases with no gene match: 5. The germline gives CDR1 SGHTA, CDR2 FQGNSA. Full variable domain (outside the CDR3, taken from reference TRBV7-2 and TRBJ1-6): GAGVSQSPSNKVTEKGKDVELRCDPISGHTALYWYRQSLGQGLEFLIYFQGNSAPDKSGLPSDRFSAERTGGSVSTLTIQRTQQEDSAVYLCASSLGDREQNSPLHFGNGTRLTVT.

The gene calls are TRBV18 and TRBJ2-3; 7 positions match TRBD1. CDR1 and CDR2 (germline): KGHSH, LQKENI. CDR3 length: 14 residues. V lost 5 bases and J lost 3; bases outside the gene matches: 5. The CDR3 reads CASSRQGMTDTQYF. CDR3 sequence (DNA): TGTGCCAGCTCAAGACAGGGTATGACAGATACGCAGTATTTT.

V usage is TRBV11-3 and J usage is TRBJ1-4, with D perhaps matching TRBD1 (5 bases). Trimming took off 5 bases at V and 4 bases at J, with 14 bases between the two ends. This CDR3 has 15 residues. Germline V lookup: CDR1 SGHNT, CDR2 YENEEA. The CDR3 DNA follows: TGTGCCAGCAGCGTCGGGGACTTCCATAATGAAAAACTGTTTTTT. Its protein is CASSVGDFHNEKLFF.

The gene calls are TRBV6-5 and TRBJ2-7; perhaps TRBD2 as D (6 bases). Trimming left V 6 bases short and J 2 bases short, with 17 bases between. Germline V gene data show CDR1 as MNHEY and CDR2 as SVGAGI. This CDR3 comprises 15 residues. CDR3 loop: CASSPGTAATYEQYF. The CDR3 DNA follows: TGTGCCAGCAGCCCCGGGACTGCCGCTACCTACGAGCAGTACTTC.

This clone was observed a few times. The chain carries TRBV9 and TRBJ1-3; D not certain. The CDR3 covers 18 residues. V gave up 4 bases and J gave up 0 bases, with 20 bases separating them. Germline V gives CDR1 SGDLS, CDR2 YYNGEE. Here the CDR3 reads CASSSRAEAHPSGNTIYF. The CDR3 DNA sequence: TGTGCCAGCAGCTCCAGAGCTGAGGCTCACCCCTCTGGAAACACCATATATTTT.

J is TRBJ2-1 and V is TRBV29-1; 14 bases match TRBD2. Per germline, CDR1 SQVTM and CDR2 ANQGSEA. The V gene end was trimmed by 4 bases and the J gene end by 5 bases; junction bases not matched to a gene: 10. The CDR3 is 17 residues long. The CDR3 spells CSVAGLAGGSDNNEQFF. CDR3 bases: TGCAGCGTTGCCGGACTAGCGGGGGGCAGCGATAACAATGAGCAGTTCTTC.

The rearrangement joins TRBV7-3 to TRBJ2-1; D gene unclear. V lost 5 bases, J lost 7 bases, and 6 bases lay in between. Germline V CDR1 and CDR2: SGHTA, FQGTGA. The CDR3 is made up of 11 amino acids. CDR3 nucleotides: TGTGCCAGCAGCCGAGGTAATGAGCAGTTCTTC. Encoded protein: CASSRGNEQFF.

The chain is built from TRBV29-1 and TRBJ2-3; the match to TRBD2 covers 12 bases. J gave up 8 bases and V 3 bases, and 12 bases lay outside the gene matches. The germline gives CDR1 SQVTM, CDR2 ANQGSEA. There are 16 residues in the CDR3. The CDR3 DNA reads TGCAGCGTTGAGGTCGCGTCTAGCGGGGGGGGTGGTACGCAGTATTTT. It is translated as CSVEVASSGGGGTQYF.

V usage is TRBV6-1 and J usage is TRBJ1-1; D might be TRBD1 (6 bases). Trimming removed 7 bases from V and 0 bases from J, with 15 bases in between. Germline V gives CDR1 MNHNS, CDR2 SASEGT. The CDR3 covers 15 residues. In DNA form, the CDR3 reads TGTGCCAGCAACCGAGGGGGGGCAATGAACACTGAAGCTTTCTTT. This codes for CASNRGGAMNTEAFF.

This chain uses TRBV7-8 with TRBJ1-5; D is uncertain. V lost 2 bases to trimming and J lost 3 bases, with 11 bases between them. The CDR3 is 15 amino acids. CDR1 and CDR2 from the germline V gene are SGHVS and FQNEAQ. CDR3 in DNA: TGTGCCAGCAGCTTAACCGACGGTAACAATCAGCCCCAGCATTTT. Its protein is CASSLTDGNNQPQHF.

The J gene is TRBJ1-5, the V gene TRBV5-6, with 7 nucleotides matching TRBD1. Germline assignment: CDR1 SGHDT and CDR2 YYEEEE. Trimming at V came to 4 bases and at J to 7 bases, leaving 8 bases not matched to a gene. There are 14 residues in the CDR3. CDR3 in amino acids: CASSQGAGGQPQHF. DNA for the CDR3: TGTGCCAGCAGCCAGGGTGCAGGGGGGCAGCCCCAGCATTTT.

The chain combines TRBV30 with TRBJ2-7, with 9 bases fitting TRBD1. The V gene's germline CDR1 is GTSNPN and CDR2 SVGIG (reference sequence). Trimming cost V 3 bases and J 4 bases; bases outside gene matches: 7. The CDR3 is made up of 14 amino acids. The CDR3 bases are TGTGCCTGGAGCGGGGACAGGGTGACATACGAGCAGTACTTC. It encodes CAWSGDRVTYEQYF.

This chain links TRBV5-1 with TRBJ1-5; weak D call: TRBD1 (6 bases). CDR1 is SGHRS, CDR2 YFSETQ, per germline. Trimming cost V 0 bases and J 8 bases, with 15 bases left between them. The CDR3 sequence is 15 residues long. In DNA, the CDR3 is TGCGCCAGCAGCTTGGCCGATGACAGGTACAAGCCCCAGCATTTT. Translation: CASSLADDRYKPQHF.

V gene TRBV7-3 combines with J gene TRBJ2-5; no clear D gene. The CDR3 has 13 residues. V was cut by 4 bases and J by 4 bases, with 10 bases left in between. The V gene's germline CDR1 is SGHTA and CDR2 FQGTGA. In DNA form, the CDR3 reads TGTGCCAGCAGCTCCCATTTGAGAGAGACCCAGTACTTC. It is translated as CASSSHLRETQYF.

The genes are TRBV6-5 and TRBJ2-1, with D possibly TRBD2 on 5 matching bases. CDR3 size: 16 residues. Trimming removed 4 bases at V and 5 bases at J, with 18 bases between. The germline gives CDR1 MNHEY, CDR2 SVGAGI. This chain's CDR3 is CASSFRGPQGNNEQFF. DNA for the CDR3: TGTGCCAGCAGTTTTCGCGGGCCGCAAGGGAACAATGAGCAGTTCTTC.

The chain recombines TRBV29-1 with TRBJ2-1, with TRBD1 matching over 8 bases. V lost 7 bases, J lost 7 bases, and 6 bases stayed unmatched. There are 12 residues in the CDR3. Germline CDR1 is SQVTM and CDR2 is ANQGSEA. CDR3: CSGGQGVNEQFF. In nucleotides, the CDR3 is TGCAGCGGTGGACAGGGAGTGAATGAGCAGTTCTTC.

The chain carries TRBV30 and TRBJ1-1, with D maybe TRBD1 (6 bases). Trimming removed 2 bases from V and 1 base from J, with 8 bases in between. The germline CDR1 and CDR2 sequences are GTSNPN and SVGIG (reference sequence). CDR3 length: 13 residues. Here the CDR3 DNA reads TGTGCCTGGAGTTTGACAGGGAACACTGAAGCTTTCTTT. It yields the protein CAWSLTGNTEAFF.

The CDR3 bases are TGTGCCAGCAGACTACAGGGGAGGTATTCACCCCTCCACTTT. Translated: CASRLQGRYSPLHF. The rearrangement joins TRBV28 to TRBJ1-6, with TRBD1 matching 7 bases. This CDR3 has 14 amino acids. Germline V gene lookup returns CDR1 MDHEN and CDR2 SYDVKM. V was clipped by 6 bases and J by 8 bases; unmatched bases: 7.

This chain joins TRBV11-3 and TRBJ2-5, with TRBD2 matching 8 bases. This CDR3 spans 15 amino acids. V lost 5 bases, J lost 2 bases, and 7 bases stayed unmatched. CDR1 is SGHNT and CDR2 is YENEEA in the germline V gene. CDR3 coding DNA: TGTGCCAGCAGCCGGGGGGGCTCCCGTCAAGAGACCCAGTACTTC. As protein: CASSRGGSRQETQYF.

The chain employs TRBV19 and TRBJ1-3; 7 bases line up with TRBD1. The CDR3 has 15 amino acids. The J segment lost 4 bases and the V segment lost 0 bases, leaving 3 bases of the junction unmatched. Germline V lookup: CDR1 LNHDA, CDR2 SQIVND (reference sequence). The CDR3 DNA follows: TGTGCCAGTAGTATAGATGGGACAGTAGGAAACACCATATATTTT. Translated, it gives CASSIDGTVGNTIYF.

Note on this clone: Germline is not matched at one junction end, which may reflect a read error. J is TRBJ2-3 and V is TRBV7-3; TRBD1 aligns across 7 bases. The CDR3 has 15 residues. Germline V lookup: CDR1 SGHTA, CDR2 FQGTGA. The CDR3 region is CASSSRQGTTNTQYF. DNA of the CDR3: TGTGCCAGCAGTTCCCGACAGGGAACCACAAATACGCAGTATTTT.

The sample holds a few counts of this clone. CDR3 nucleotides: TGTGCCAGCAGCTCCGGGACACTCTACGAGCAGTACTTC. Protein sequence: CASSSGTLYEQYF. The chain couples TRBV5-6 to TRBJ2-7, with D tentatively TRBD1 (6 bases). This CDR3 is built from 13 residues. Germline lookup yields CDR1 SGHDT and CDR2 YYEEEE. V was clipped by 3 bases and J by 3 bases, with 10 bases between them.

The CDR3 DNA follows: TGTGCCATCGAGACCGAGACTAGCTCCTACGAGCAGTACTTC. It is translated as CAIETETSSYEQYF. This chain uses TRBV6-1 with TRBJ2-7, with D possibly TRBD2 on 6 matching bases. The CDR3 is 14 amino acids. The V and J ends lost 10 bases and 0 bases respectively, with 16 bases between them. The germline CDR1 and CDR2 sequences are MNHNS and SASEGT.

The V gene is TRBV25-1, the J gene TRBJ2-1; 11 positions agree with TRBD2. CDR3 length: 15 amino acids. Germline values: CDR1 MGHDK, CDR2 SYGVNS. The ends lost 2 bases at V and 6 bases at J; junction bases unmatched: 3. In nucleotides, the CDR3 is TGTGCCAGCAGTGAAAGGCTAGCGGGGGGCAATGAGCAGTTCTTC. It encodes CASSERLAGGNEQFF. Combining the CDR3 with reference TRBV25-1 and TRBJ2-1 gives the whole variable domain EADIYQTPRYLVIGTGKKITLECSQTMGHDKMYWYQQDPGMELHLIHYSYGVNSTEKGDLSSESTVSRIRTEHFPLTLESARPSHTSQYLCASSERLAGGNEQFFGPGTRLTVL.

The chain couples TRBV5-4 to TRBJ2-7; D is unclear. Between the trimmed V and J ends, which lost 4 bases and 2 bases, there was a span of 7 bases. Germline V gene lookup returns CDR1 SGHNT and CDR2 YYREEE (reference sequence). The CDR3 length is 12 residues. The CDR3 reads CASSPRPYEQYF. In DNA, the CDR3 is TGTGCCAGCAGCCCCCGTCCCTACGAGCAGTACTTC.

The V gene is TRBV28, the J gene TRBJ2-3; tentatively, D is TRBD1 (6 bases). CDR3 length: 16 amino acids. V was shortened by 2 bases and J by 2 bases, with 14 bases between the two germline ends. Germline CDR1 is MDHEN and CDR2 is SYDVKM. CDR3 DNA sequence: TGTGCCAGCAGTTTACATACAGGGTCAATCACAGATACGCAGTATTTT. Protein sequence: CASSLHTGSITDTQYF.

A note on this clone: Its ends do not fully match the called genes, so a read error is possible. This chain uses TRBV7-7 with TRBJ2-5, with 10 positions matching TRBD2. CDR1 is SSHAT and CDR2 is FNYEAQ in the germline V gene (reference sequence). This CDR3 comprises 15 residues. CDR3 in amino acids: CASSLASGGQETQYF. In DNA form, the CDR3 reads TGTGCTAGCAGCTTAGCTAGCGGGGGACAAGAGACCCAGTACTTC.

The rearrangement joins TRBV30 to TRBJ1-5; perhaps TRBD1 as D (6 bases). Between the trimmed V and J ends, which lost 4 bases and 6 bases, there was a span of 16 bases. The CDR3 contains 14 residues. The germline gives CDR1 GTSNPN, CDR2 SVGIG (reference sequence). The CDR3: CAWNEGGGGQPQHF. The CDR3 region has the DNA TGTGCCTGGAATGAGGGAGGGGGGGGTCAGCCCCAGCATTTT.